A single sample gave rise to the 16 T cell receptor beta chains below, sequenced in a study of neurological immune-mediated disorders. One entry per CDR3 protein, called by TCRdb with MiXCR from the 5' RACE reads. This table has roughly 50,000 distinct CDR3 sequences, roughly 17% appearing once. Sample: PBMCs. These receptors were obtained from a man aged 60-69 years in good health.

In this sample, this clonotype turned up many times. The chain couples TRBV2 to TRBJ2-1, with unresolved D. Between the trimmed V and J ends, which lost 7 bases and 0 bases, there was a span of 7 bases. Germline assignment: CDR1 SNHLY and CDR2 FYNNEI. This CDR3 is built from 13 residues. The CDR3 region is CASNPSSYNEQFF. The CDR3 DNA sequence: TGTGCCAGCAACCCGAGCTCCTACAATGAGCAGTTCTTC.

This clonotype was recorded at least ten times. The chain links TRBV5-6 to TRBJ2-7; the D gene is possibly TRBD1 (5 bases). Germline V lookup: CDR1 SGHDT, CDR2 YYEEEE. Between the trimmed V and J ends, which lost 4 bases and 0 bases, there was a span of 14 bases. There are 15 residues in the CDR3. In DNA form, the CDR3 reads TGTGCCAGCAGCCTAATAGGGGCCTACTCCTACGAGCAGTACTTC. Translation: CASSLIGAYSYEQYF.

The table lists this clonotype with many counts. The chain couples TRBV20-1 to TRBJ2-3, with TRBD2 matching 16 bases. Germline-derived CDR1 and CDR2 are DFQATT and SNEGSKA (reference sequence). Unmatched junction bases numbered 4, after V lost 6 bases and J lost 4 bases. The CDR3 contains 15 residues. CDR3: CSAPGLAGGSDTQYF. The CDR3 DNA sequence: TGCAGTGCCCCGGGACTAGCGGGAGGGTCAGATACGCAGTATTTT.

In the case of this clonotype: A read error may explain this, as a much larger clone is one base away. V and J are TRBV25-1 and TRBJ2-7; unclear D gene. There are 12 residues in the CDR3. Germline CDR1 reads MGHDK; CDR2 reads SYGVNS. CDR3 sequence: CTSSVSSYEQYF. The CDR3 DNA reads as TGTACCAGCAGTGTGAGCTCCTACGAGCAGTACTTC.

The table lists this clonotype with many counts. J is TRBJ1-1 and V is TRBV12-3 or TRBV12-4, with D uncertain. Trimming removed 3 bases from V and 1 base from J, with 6 bases in between. The CDR3 spans 13 residues. The CDR3 loop is CASSFSQNTEAFF. In DNA form, the CDR3 reads TGTGCCAGCAGTTTCTCGCAGAACACTGAAGCTTTCTTT.

This chain connects TRBV20-1 to TRBJ1-4; 8 bases are shared with TRBD1. In germline, CDR1 is DFQATT, CDR2 SNEGSKA (reference sequence). CDR3 length equals 12 residues. After removal of 5 bases from V and 7 bases from J, the junction contained 3 bases not matched to a gene. The CDR3 spells CSAQDRAEKLFF. CDR3 coding DNA: TGCAGTGCTCAGGACAGGGCTGAAAAACTGTTTTTT.

This clonotype has at least ten counts. This sequence joins TRBV28 and TRBJ2-5, with D unclear. Trimming took 5 bases from V and 1 from J, leaving 17 bases between them. Germline values: CDR1 MDHEN, CDR2 SYDVKM. The CDR3 totals 16 residues. As DNA, the CDR3 is TGTGCCAGCAGTCCAGCCGAGCGTTGGGTCCAAGAGACCCAGTACTTC. It encodes CASSPAERWVQETQYF.

The gene calls are TRBV12-3 or TRBV12-4 and TRBJ2-5; the D gene could be TRBD1 or TRBD2 (5 bases each). V was cut by 4 bases and J by 5 bases, with 11 bases left in between. The CDR3 is 13 residues long. Written as DNA, the CDR3 is TGTGCCAGCAGTTCAGGCAGGGAGGAGACCCAGTACTTC. Its translation is CASSSGREETQYF.

The V gene is TRBV9, the J gene TRBJ2-1; 9 nucleotides match TRBD2. Looked up from germline, CDR1 is SGDLS and CDR2 is YYNGEE. There are 17 residues in the CDR3. The V gene end was trimmed by 2 bases and the J gene end by 0 bases; junction bases not matched to a gene: 6. The CDR3 DNA sequence: TGTGCCAGCAGCGTTTTAGCGGGAGCAGACTCCTACAATGAGCAGTTCTTC. Its translation is CASSVLAGADSYNEQFF.

This clonotype was counted many times. The V gene is TRBV4-1, the J gene TRBJ1-5; no clear D gene. V was trimmed by 0 bases and J by 3 bases, leaving 15 bases between them. Germline V gives CDR1 MGHRA, CDR2 YSYEKL. The CDR3 has 17 amino acids. The CDR3 nucleotides read TGCGCCAGCAGCCAAGACCCGCGGGGATCCCCCAATCAGCCCCAGCATTTT. It encodes CASSQDPRGSPNQPQHF.

This clonotype turned up a few times. The chain employs TRBV25-1 and TRBJ2-7; D might be TRBD2 (5 bases). Trimming cost V 1 base and J 1 base, with 11 bases left between them. Germline V gene sequence: CDR1 MGHDK, CDR2 SYGVNS. This CDR3 spans 15 amino acids. CDR3 DNA sequence: TGTGCCAGCAGTGAATTTAGCGTTGGTTCCTACGAGCAGTACTTC. Translation gives CASSEFSVGSYEQYF.

In this sample, this clonotype turned up many times. The rearrangement uses TRBV5-1 and TRBJ2-4, with 8 bases fitting TRBD2. Germline assignment: CDR1 SGHRS and CDR2 YFSETQ. The ends lost 2 bases at V and 6 bases at J; junction bases unmatched: 16. The CDR3 totals 18 residues. The CDR3 loop is CASSFVPGGPEGLNIQYF. CDR3 nucleotide sequence: TGCGCCAGCAGCTTCGTACCGGGAGGGCCGGAAGGGTTAAACATTCAGTACTTC.

This sequence joins TRBV3-1 and TRBJ2-7; possibly TRBD2 for D (5 bases). Germline CDR1 is LGHDT and CDR2 is YNNKEL (reference sequence). This CDR3 is 13 amino acids long. Deletions cut 8 bases from V and 3 bases from J, with 14 bases between. The chain's CDR3 is CASGLPRGYEQYF. CDR3 nucleotide sequence: TGTGCCAGCGGCCTCCCCCGGGGCTACGAGCAGTACTTC.

This clonotype was counted many times. The chain has TRBV5-1 and TRBJ2-3; 9 nucleotides match TRBD2. Germline CDR1 is SGHRS and CDR2 is YFSETQ. J was trimmed by 6 bases and V by 5 bases; bases with no gene match: 16. The CDR3 spans 17 residues. CDR3: CASRGSGLAGIFDTQYF. CDR3 DNA sequence: TGCGCCAGCAGGGGCTCGGGGCTAGCGGGAATCTTCGATACGCAGTATTTT. The full variable domain, rest sourced from reference TRBV5-1 and TRBJ2-3, is KAGVTQTPRYLIKTRGQQVTLSCSPISGHRSVSWYQQTPGQGLQFLFEYFSETQRNKGNFPGRFSGRQFSNSRSEMNVSTLELGDSALYLCASRGSGLAGIFDTQYFGPGTRLTVL.

The V and J genes are TRBV5-1 and TRBJ2-2; a weak D match, TRBD2 (5 bases). Per germline, CDR1 SGHRS and CDR2 YFSETQ. V lost 6 bases, J lost 8 bases, and 20 bases lay in between. CDR3 length equals 15 residues. The CDR3 DNA follows: TGCGCCAGCAATGTGGACTTCGGGAAAACTGGGGAGCTGTTTTTT. The encoded protein is CASNVDFGKTGELFF.

The chain recombines TRBV5-1 with TRBJ1-6; TRBD1 is a possible D gene (6 bases). CDR1 and CDR2 from the germline V gene are SGHRS and YFSETQ. The CDR3 length is 16 residues. V lost 1 base and J lost 7, with 15 bases in between. This CDR3 is CASSLCTGMGNSPLHF. The CDR3 nucleotides are TGCGCCAGCAGCTTGTGTACAGGGATGGGAAATTCACCCCTCCACTTT.